This TCR beta chain was captured in a study of blood T cell repertoires in COVID-19. The CDR3 is 15 amino acids. J lost 11 bases, V lost 8 bases, and 20 bases had no gene match. The V gene's germline CDR1 is SNHLY and CDR2 FYNNEI. TCRdb's table, derived via immunoSEQ multiplex PCR, lists solely in-frame clones and lacks some. The sample lists hundreds of thousands of clones; roughly 91% were seen once. Material for sequencing was peripheral blood. V and J are TRBV2 and TRBJ2-5; 7 bases match TRBD2. The TCR sequence derives from a woman aged 50 to 65 with COVID-19, enrolled during active disease. CDR3 sequence: CASRPGREWTRAQYF. As DNA, the CDR3 is TGTGCCAGCCGGCCGGGCCGGGAATGGACTAGGGCACAGTACTTC. Based on the CDR3 plus reference TRBV2 and TRBJ2-5, the full variable domain is EPEVTQTPSHQVTQMGQEVILRCVPISNHLYFYWYRQILGQKVEFLVSFYNNEISEKSEIFDDQFSVERPDGSNFTLKIRSTKLEDSAMYFCASRPGREWTRAQYFGPGTRLLVL.